This TCR beta chain was sequenced for a study of blood T cell repertoires in COVID-19. Overall study context: COVID-19 samples, acute and convalescent, were from the United States, Italy and Spain. The cDNA or gDNA used as material had been derived from T cells, B-cell-depleted T cells, or PBMCs.

Germline CDR1 is LNHNV and CDR2 is YYDKDF (reference sequence). Trimming took 3 bases from V and 3 from J; bases not matched to a gene: 2. There are 14 residues in the CDR3. Authors' analysis steps: Reference gene primer amplification in the assay estimated nucleated cell counts. The repertoire was sequenced with immunoSEQ multiplex PCR; TCRdb's copy has only in-frame clones and lacks some. From that table come the V and J calls and clone size; the DNA was used to work out D and trimming. The repertoire includes about 55,000 clones, 75% to 90% of them detected once, and approximately 15% sits in the top ten.

Sequencing input: peripheral blood. The V gene is TRBV15, the J gene TRBJ1-1; 9 nucleotides align to TRBD1. The receptor comes from a human donor in a cohort sampled during active COVID-19. The DNA of the CDR3 is TGTGCCACCAGCAGGACAGGGGGGGACACTGAAGCTTTCTTT. Its protein product is CATSRTGGDTEAFF.